This TCR beta chain was sequenced during a study of T cell responses to AZD1222 COVID-19 vaccine. Study-level results: Only a handful of people who got AZD1222 tested seropositive at baseline. Researchers took repertoire samples only after the peak T cell response had come.

As regards this clone: The antigen remains unidentified.

The CDR3 has 14 residues. Germline CDR1 is LNHDA and CDR2 is SQIVND (reference sequence). V was shortened by 3 bases and J by 0 bases, with 8 bases between the two germline ends. Libraries were prepared by immunoSEQ multiplex PCR; TCRdb keeps only in-frame clonotypes and omits some of them. This table has approximately 76,000 clones, 75% to 95% appearing once. The genes are TRBV19 and TRBJ1-1, with D uncertain. The starting material was peripheral blood, obtained on day 0 of MenACWY control vaccination. This receptor was obtained from an adult in good health. Written as DNA, the CDR3 is TGTGCCAGTAGTATGAGCGGGATGAACACTGAAGCTTTCTTT. Protein: CASSMSGMNTEAFF.